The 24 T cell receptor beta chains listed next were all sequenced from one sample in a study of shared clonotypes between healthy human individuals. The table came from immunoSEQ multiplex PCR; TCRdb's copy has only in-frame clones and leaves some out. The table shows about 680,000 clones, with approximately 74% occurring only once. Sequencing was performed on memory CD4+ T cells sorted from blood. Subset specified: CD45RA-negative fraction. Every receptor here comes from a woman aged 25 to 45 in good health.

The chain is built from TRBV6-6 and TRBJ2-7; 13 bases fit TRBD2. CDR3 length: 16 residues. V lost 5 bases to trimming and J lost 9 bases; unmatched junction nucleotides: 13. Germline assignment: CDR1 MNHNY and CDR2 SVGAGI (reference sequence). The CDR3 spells CASSPTSGRRLRGQYF. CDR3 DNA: TGTGCCAGCAGTCCGACTAGCGGGAGGCGACTACGGGGGCAGTACTTC.

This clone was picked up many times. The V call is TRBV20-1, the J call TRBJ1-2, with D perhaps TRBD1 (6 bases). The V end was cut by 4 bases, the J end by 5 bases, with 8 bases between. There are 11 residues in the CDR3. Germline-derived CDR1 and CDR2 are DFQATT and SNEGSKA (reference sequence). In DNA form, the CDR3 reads TGCAGTGCTACAGGGGAATATGGCTACACCTTC. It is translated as CSATGEYGYTF.

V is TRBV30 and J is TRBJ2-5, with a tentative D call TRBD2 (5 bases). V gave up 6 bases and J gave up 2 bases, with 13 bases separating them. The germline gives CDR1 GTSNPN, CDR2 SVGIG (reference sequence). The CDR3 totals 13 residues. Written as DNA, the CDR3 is TGTGCCTGCTCTAGCTCGGCTCAAGAGACCCAGTACTTC. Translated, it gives CACSSSAQETQYF.

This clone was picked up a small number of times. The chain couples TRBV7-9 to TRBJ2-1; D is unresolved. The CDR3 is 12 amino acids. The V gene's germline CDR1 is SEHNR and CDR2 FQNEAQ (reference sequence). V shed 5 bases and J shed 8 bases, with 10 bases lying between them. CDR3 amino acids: CASSAVGYEQFF. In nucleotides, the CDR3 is TGTGCCAGCAGCGCGGTGGGCTATGAGCAGTTCTTC.

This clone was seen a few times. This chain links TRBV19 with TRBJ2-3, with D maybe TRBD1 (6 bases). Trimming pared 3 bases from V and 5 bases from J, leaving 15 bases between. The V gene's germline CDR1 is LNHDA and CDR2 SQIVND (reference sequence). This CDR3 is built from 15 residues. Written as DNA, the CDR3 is TGTGCCAGTAGTATTCTGGCCAGGGGAAGAGATACGCAGTATTTT. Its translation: CASSILARGRDTQYF.

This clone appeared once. CDR3 DNA sequence: TGCGCCAGCAGCTTGTTCCCTGCCGGTGAAGCTTTCTTT. Translated: CASSLFPAGEAFF. V gene TRBV5-1 combines with J gene TRBJ1-1; D not certain. The V and J ends lost 1 base and 7 bases respectively, with 11 bases between them. This CDR3 contains 13 residues. Germline V gives CDR1 SGHRS, CDR2 YFSETQ.

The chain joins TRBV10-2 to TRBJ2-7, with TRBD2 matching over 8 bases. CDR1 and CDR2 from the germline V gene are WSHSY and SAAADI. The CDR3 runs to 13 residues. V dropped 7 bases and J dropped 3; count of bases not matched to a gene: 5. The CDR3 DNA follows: TGCGCCAGCAAGCGGGAGTTCCGCTACGAGCAGTACTTC. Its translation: CASKREFRYEQYF.

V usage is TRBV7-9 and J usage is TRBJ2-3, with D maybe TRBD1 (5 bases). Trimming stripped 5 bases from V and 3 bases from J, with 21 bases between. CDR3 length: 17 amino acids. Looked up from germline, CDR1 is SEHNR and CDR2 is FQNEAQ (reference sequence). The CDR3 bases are TGTGCCAGCAGCCCGCCCTGGGGCGCCCTAAGGACAGATACGCAGTATTTT. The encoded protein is CASSPPWGALRTDTQYF.

The CDR3, as DNA: TGTGCCAGCAGTCTTGAGGACAAATTCACCCAGCCCCAGCATTTT. Its translation: CASSLEDKFTQPQHF. The chain recombines TRBV28 with TRBJ1-5; a possible D gene is TRBD1 (5 bases). CDR1 and CDR2 from the germline V gene are MDHEN and SYDVKM. The V gene lost 5 bases and the J gene lost 7 bases, with 18 bases spanning the gap. The CDR3 has 15 amino acids.

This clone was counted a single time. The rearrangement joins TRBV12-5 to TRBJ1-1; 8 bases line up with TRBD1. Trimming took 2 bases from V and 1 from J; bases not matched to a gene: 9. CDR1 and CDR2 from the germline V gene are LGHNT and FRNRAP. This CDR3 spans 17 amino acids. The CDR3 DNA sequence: TGTGCTAGTGGTTTGAGGGCAGGGGGCGGGAAGAACACTGAAGCTTTCTTT. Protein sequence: CASGLRAGGGKNTEAFF.

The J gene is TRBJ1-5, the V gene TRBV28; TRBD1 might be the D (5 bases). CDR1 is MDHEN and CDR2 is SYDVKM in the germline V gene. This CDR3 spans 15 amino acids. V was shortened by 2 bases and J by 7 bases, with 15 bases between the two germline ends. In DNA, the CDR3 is TGTGCCAGCAGTTTAGGGGGGAGGGCTGGACAGCCCCAGCATTTT. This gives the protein CASSLGGRAGQPQHF.

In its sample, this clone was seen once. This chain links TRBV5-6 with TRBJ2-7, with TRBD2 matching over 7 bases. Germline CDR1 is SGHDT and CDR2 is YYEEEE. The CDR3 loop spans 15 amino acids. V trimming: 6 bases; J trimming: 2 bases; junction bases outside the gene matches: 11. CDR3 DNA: TGTGCCAGCACCCTAATGGGGGGGTCGCCCTACGAGCAGTACTTC. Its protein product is CASTLMGGSPYEQYF.

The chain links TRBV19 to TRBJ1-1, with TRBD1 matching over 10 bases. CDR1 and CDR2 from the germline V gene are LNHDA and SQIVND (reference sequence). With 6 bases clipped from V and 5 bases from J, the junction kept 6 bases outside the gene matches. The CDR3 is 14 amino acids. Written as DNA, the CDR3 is TGTGCCAGTAGCGTGACGGGACAGGGGACTGAAGCTTTCTTT. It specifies CASSVTGQGTEAFF. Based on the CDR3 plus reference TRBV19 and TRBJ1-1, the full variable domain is DGGITQSPKYLFRKEGQNVTLSCEQNLNHDAMYWYRQDPGQGLRLIYYSQIVNDFQKGDIAEGYSVSREKKESFPLTVTSAQKNPTAFYLCASSVTGQGTEAFFGQGTRLTVV.

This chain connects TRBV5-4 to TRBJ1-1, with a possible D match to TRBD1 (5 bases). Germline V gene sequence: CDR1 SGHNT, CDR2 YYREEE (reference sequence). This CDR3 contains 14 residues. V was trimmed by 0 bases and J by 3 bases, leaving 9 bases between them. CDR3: CASSLAGYDTEAFF. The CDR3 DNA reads TGTGCCAGCAGCTTGGCAGGGTACGACACTGAAGCTTTCTTT.

Here the CDR3 reads CASRRGTSGTGELFF. CDR3 nucleotide sequence: TGTGCCAGCCGCAGGGGAACGAGTGGGACCGGGGAGCTGTTTTTT. The rearrangement links TRBV9 to TRBJ2-2, with D maybe TRBD1 (6 bases). Germline V gene data show CDR1 as SGDLS and CDR2 as YYNGEE. The CDR3 covers 15 residues. V was trimmed by 7 bases and J by 5 bases, leaving 18 bases between them.

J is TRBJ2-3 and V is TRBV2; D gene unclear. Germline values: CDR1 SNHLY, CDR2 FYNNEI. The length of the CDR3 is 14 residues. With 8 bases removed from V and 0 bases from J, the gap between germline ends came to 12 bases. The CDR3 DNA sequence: TGTGCCAGCCAACTAAGCCCTAGCACAGATACGCAGTATTTT. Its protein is CASQLSPSTDTQYF.

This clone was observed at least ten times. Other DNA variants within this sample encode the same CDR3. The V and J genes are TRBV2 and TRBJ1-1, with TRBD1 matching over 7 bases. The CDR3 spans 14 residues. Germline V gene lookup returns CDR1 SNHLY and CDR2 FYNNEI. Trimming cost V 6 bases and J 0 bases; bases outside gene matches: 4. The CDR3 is CASRGTDLNTEAFF. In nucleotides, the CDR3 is TGTGCCAGCAGGGGGACAGACCTGAACACTGAAGCTTTCTTT.

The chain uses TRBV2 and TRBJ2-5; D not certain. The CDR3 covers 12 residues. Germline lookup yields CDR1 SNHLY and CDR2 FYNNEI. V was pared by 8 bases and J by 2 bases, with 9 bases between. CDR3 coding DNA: TGTGCCAGCTTGAGATCTCAAGAGACCCAGTACTTC. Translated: CASLRSQETQYF.

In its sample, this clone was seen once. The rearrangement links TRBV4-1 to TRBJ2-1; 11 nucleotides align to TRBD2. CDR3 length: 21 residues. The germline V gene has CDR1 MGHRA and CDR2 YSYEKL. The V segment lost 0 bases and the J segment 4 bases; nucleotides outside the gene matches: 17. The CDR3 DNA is TGCGCCAGCAGCCAAGATAGGACAGGGAATATGGGACTAGCGGAATACAATGAGCAGTTCTTC. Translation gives CASSQDRTGNMGLAEYNEQFF.

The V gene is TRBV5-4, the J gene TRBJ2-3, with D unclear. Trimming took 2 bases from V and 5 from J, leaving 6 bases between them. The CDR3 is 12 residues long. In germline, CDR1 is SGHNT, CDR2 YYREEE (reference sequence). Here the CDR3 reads CASSFVEDTQYF. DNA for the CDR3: TGTGCCAGCAGCTTTGTGGAAGATACGCAGTATTTT.

The CDR3 is CASSLGLAGGSGANVLTF. The CDR3 nucleotides read TGCGCCAGCAGCCTAGGACTAGCGGGGGGCTCTGGGGCCAACGTCCTGACTTTC. V is TRBV4-1 and J is TRBJ2-6; 14 nucleotides match TRBD2. This CDR3 comprises 18 residues. The trim removed 4 bases at V and 0 bases at J, leaving 2 bases unmatched. The germline CDR1 and CDR2 sequences are MGHRA and YSYEKL.

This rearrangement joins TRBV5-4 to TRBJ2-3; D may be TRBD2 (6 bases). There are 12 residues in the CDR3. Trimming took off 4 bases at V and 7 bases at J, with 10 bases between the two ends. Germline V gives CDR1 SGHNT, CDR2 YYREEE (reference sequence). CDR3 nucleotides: TGTGCCAGCAGCCTCGGGACTTATACGCAGTATTTT. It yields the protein CASSLGTYTQYF.

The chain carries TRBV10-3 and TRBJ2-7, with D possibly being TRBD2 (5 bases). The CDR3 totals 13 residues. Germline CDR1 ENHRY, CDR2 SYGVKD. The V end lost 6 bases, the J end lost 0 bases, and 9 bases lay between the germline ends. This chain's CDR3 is CAISHGGSYEQYF. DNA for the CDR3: TGTGCCATCAGCCACGGAGGCTCCTACGAGCAGTACTTC.

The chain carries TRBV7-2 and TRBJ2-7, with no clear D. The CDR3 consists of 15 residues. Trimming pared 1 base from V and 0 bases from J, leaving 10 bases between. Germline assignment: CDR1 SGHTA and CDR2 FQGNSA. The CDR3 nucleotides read TGTGCCAGCAGCTTAGAGCCCGAAAGCTCCTACGAGCAGTACTTC. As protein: CASSLEPESSYEQYF. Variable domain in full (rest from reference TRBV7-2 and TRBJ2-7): GAGVSQSPSNKVTEKGKDVELRCDPISGHTALYWYRQSLGQGLEFLIYFQGNSAPDKSGLPSDRFSAERTGGSVSTLTIQRTQQEDSAVYLCASSLEPESSYEQYFGPGTRLTVT.